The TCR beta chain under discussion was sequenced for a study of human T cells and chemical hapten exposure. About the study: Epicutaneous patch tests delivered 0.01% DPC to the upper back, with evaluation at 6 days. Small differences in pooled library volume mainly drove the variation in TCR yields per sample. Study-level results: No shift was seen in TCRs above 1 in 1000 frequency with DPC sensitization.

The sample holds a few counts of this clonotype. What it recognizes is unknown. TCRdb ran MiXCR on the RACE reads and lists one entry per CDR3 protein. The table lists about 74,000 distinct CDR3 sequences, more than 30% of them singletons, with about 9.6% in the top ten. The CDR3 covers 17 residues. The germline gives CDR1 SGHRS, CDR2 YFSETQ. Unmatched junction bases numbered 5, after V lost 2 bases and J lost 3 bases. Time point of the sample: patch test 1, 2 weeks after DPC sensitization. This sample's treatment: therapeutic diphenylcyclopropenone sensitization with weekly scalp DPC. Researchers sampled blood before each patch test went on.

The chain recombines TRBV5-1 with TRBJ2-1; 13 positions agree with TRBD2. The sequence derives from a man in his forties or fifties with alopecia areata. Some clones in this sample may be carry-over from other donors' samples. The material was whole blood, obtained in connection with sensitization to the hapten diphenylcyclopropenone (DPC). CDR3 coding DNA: TGCGCCAGCAGCTTCGTCGGGACTAGCGGGGTCTACAATGAGCAGTTCTTC. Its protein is CASSFVGTSGVYNEQFF.